The 10 T cell receptor beta chains listed next were all sequenced from one sample in a study of human T cells and chemical hapten exposure. MiXCR was run by TCRdb on the RACE reads, yielding one entry per CDR3 protein. The sample includes 80,000 to 100,000 distinct CDR3 sequences, approximately 10% seen only once; the top ten take approximately 3.3%. Time point meaning: pre-sensitization, week 0. Treatment reported: therapeutic diphenylcyclopropenone sensitization with weekly scalp DPC. The sample here was whole blood, taken in connection with sensitization to the hapten diphenylcyclopropenone (DPC). These receptors all come from a woman in her sixties or seventies with alopecia areata. Some clones in this sample may be carry-over from other donors' samples.

This clonotype was recorded a few times. V is TRBV19 and J is TRBJ1-1; a possible D gene is TRBD1 (5 bases). Between the trimmed V and J ends, which lost 4 bases and 2 bases, there was a span of 11 bases. The CDR3 runs 14 residues. The germline CDR1 and CDR2 sequences are LNHDA and SQIVND (reference sequence). CDR3 DNA: TGTGCCAGTAGTAGGGGCAGCTTAAACACTGAAGCTTTCTTT. As protein: CASSRGSLNTEAFF.

This clonotype was seen many times. This rearrangement joins TRBV5-1 to TRBJ1-1; D might be TRBD1 (5 bases). Germline values: CDR1 SGHRS, CDR2 YFSETQ. The CDR3 has 17 amino acids. Trimming left V 0 bases short and J 6 bases short, with 21 bases between. CDR3 bases: TGCGCCAGCAGCTTGGGTCCGGCAGGGAAGTCGTACGCTGAAGCTTTCTTT. Protein product: CASSLGPAGKSYAEAFF.

The table lists this clonotype with many counts. The CDR3 region has the DNA TGCAGTGCTATGTCTGGGAACTATGGCTACACCTTC. The encoded protein is CSAMSGNYGYTF. This chain uses TRBV20-1 with TRBJ1-2; D ambiguous. Trimming pared 4 bases from V and 2 bases from J, leaving 8 bases between. The CDR3 has 12 amino acids. Germline CDR1 reads DFQATT; CDR2 reads SNEGSKA (reference sequence).

This clonotype was seen repeatedly, ten times or more. The chain carries TRBV18 and TRBJ1-2; no reliable D call. This CDR3 region has 14 residues. V was cut by 2 bases and J by 7 bases, with 14 bases left in between. The V gene's germline CDR1 is KGHSH and CDR2 LQKENI. CDR3 bases: TGTGCCAGCTCACCATCGGACCGGGCCGTTGGCTACACCTTC. Its translation is CASSPSDRAVGYTF. The full variable domain, its missing parts supplied by reference TRBV18 and TRBJ1-2, is NAGVMQNPRHLVRRRGQEARLRCSPMKGHSHVYWYRQLPEEGLKFMVYLQKENIIDESGMPKERFSAEFPKEGPSILRIQQVVRGDSAAYFCASSPSDRAVGYTFGSGTRLTVV.

The rearrangement uses TRBV12-3 or TRBV12-4 and TRBJ1-5; tentatively, D is TRBD1 (5 bases). This CDR3 region has 16 residues. V shed 6 bases and J shed 1 base, with 16 bases lying between them. DNA for the CDR3: TGTGCCAGCAGCCCAACCGTGGGGGGGAGCAATCAGCCCCAGCATTTT. As protein: CASSPTVGGSNQPQHF.

This clonotype has a count of ten or more. The chain recombines TRBV5-6 with TRBJ2-5, with 7 bases matching TRBD1. Trimming took 4 bases from V and 5 from J; bases not matched to a gene: 14. Germline V gene data show CDR1 as SGHDT and CDR2 as YYEEEE. The CDR3 has 16 residues. In DNA, the CDR3 is TGTGCCAGCAGCCTGAACAGGGGAGTGAGAATGGAGACCCAGTACTTC. This translates into CASSLNRGVRMETQYF.

Only a few counts were recorded for this clonotype. The chain couples TRBV18 to TRBJ1-5, with unresolved D. Germline V gene data show CDR1 as KGHSH and CDR2 as LQKENI. Deletions cut 2 bases from V and 2 bases from J, with 13 bases between. This CDR3 is 16 amino acids long. In DNA form, the CDR3 reads TGTGCCAGCTCACCAATGACCGCGAGTGGCAATCAGCCCCAGCATTTT. It yields the protein CASSPMTASGNQPQHF.

Within the sample, this clonotype is medium-sized. CDR3: CASSLLGGASEQFF. The CDR3 nucleotides read TGTGCCAGCAGTTTACTTGGGGGGGCAAGTGAGCAGTTCTTC. The chain recombines TRBV27 with TRBJ2-1; maybe TRBD2 (7 bases). Per germline, CDR1 MNHEY and CDR2 SMNVEV (reference sequence). V shed 2 bases and J shed 9 bases, with 14 bases lying between them. The CDR3 sequence is 14 residues long.

This clonotype has a handful of counts. The gene calls are TRBV7-6 and TRBJ2-1, with D unresolved. CDR1 is SGHVS and CDR2 is FNYEAQ in the germline V gene. CDR3 length: 13 amino acids. V dropped 4 bases and J dropped 2 bases, with 6 bases sitting between them. CDR3 residues: CASSSTPYNEQFF. The CDR3 DNA sequence: TGTGCCAGCAGCTCTACACCCTACAATGAGCAGTTCTTC.

The rearrangement links TRBV2 to TRBJ2-2, with a weak D call TRBD2 (5 bases). Trimming took off 0 bases at V and 10 bases at J, with 6 bases between the two ends. Germline V gene sequence: CDR1 SNHLY, CDR2 FYNNEI. This CDR3 has 12 residues. The CDR3 loop is CASSEALAELFF. CDR3 nucleotide sequence: TGTGCCAGCAGTGAAGCCCTAGCGGAGCTGTTTTTT.